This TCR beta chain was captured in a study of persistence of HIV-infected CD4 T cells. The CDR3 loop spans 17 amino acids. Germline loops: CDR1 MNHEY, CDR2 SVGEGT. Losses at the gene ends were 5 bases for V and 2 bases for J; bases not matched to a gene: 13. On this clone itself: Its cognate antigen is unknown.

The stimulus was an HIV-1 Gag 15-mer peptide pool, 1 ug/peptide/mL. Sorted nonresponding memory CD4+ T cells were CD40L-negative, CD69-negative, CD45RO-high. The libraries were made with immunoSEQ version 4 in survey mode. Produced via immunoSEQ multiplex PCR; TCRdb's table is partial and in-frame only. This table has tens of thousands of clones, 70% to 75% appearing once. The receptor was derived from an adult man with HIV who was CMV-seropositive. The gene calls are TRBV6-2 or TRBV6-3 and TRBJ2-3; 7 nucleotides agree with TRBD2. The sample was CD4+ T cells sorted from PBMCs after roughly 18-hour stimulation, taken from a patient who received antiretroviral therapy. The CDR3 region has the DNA TGTGCCAGCAGTATAAAAGAGCCGGGGGGAAACACAGATACGCAGTATTTT. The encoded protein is CASSIKEPGGNTDTQYF.